This TCR beta chain was recorded in a study of sequential checkpoint blockade in melanoma. Study-level background: Patients were randomized 1:1 to nivolumab-then-ipilimumab or ipilimumab-then-nivolumab first-line.

Treatment noted: randomized to nivolumab then ipilimumab (arm A) or the reverse (arm B). PBMC sorting kept live CD3+CD8+ cells without CD19 or CD56. Note on this clone: Other DNA sequences of this sample code for an identical CDR3.

The table came from immunoSEQ multiplex PCR; TCRdb's copy has only in-frame clones and leaves some out. The sample has more than 8,000 clones; 70% to 80% are singletons. This receptor was obtained from a human donor with melanoma. This material consisted of CD8+ T cells sorted from blood (inferred from file names), taken from a patient given nivolumab and ipilimumab in sequence.

For the CDR3, the DNA is TGTGCCAGTAGTGGTGGGGGGGATTACAATGAGCAGTTCTTC. Translation gives CASSGGGDYNEQFF. The gene calls are TRBV19 and TRBJ2-1; TRBD2 matches 7 bases. CDR3 size: 14 residues. CDR1 LNHDA and CDR2 SQIVND come from the germline V gene (reference sequence). V shed 5 bases and J 4 bases; nucleotides not matched to a gene: 5.